The entry that follows covers one TCR beta chain sequence. Its antigen is unknown. The data were obtained in a study of cytomegalovirus exposure and HLA in healthy donors. Study overall: When 398 donors were genotyped, about 80% of them were found to fall in the Caucasian-associated ancestry cluster. Notes on the study in general: According to an earlier analysis, most TCR beta V segments yielded productive rearrangements about 87% or about 30% of the time. Some V segments (TRBV6-2 and TRBV6-3 among them) were excluded as indistinguishable. Reported findings show TCR beta sequences accurately forecast HLA-A and HLA-B alleles in most subjects.

The CDR3 has 14 residues. The V gene's germline CDR1 is MNHNY and CDR2 SVGAGI (reference sequence). V dropped 0 bases and J dropped 6 bases, with 11 bases sitting between them. Both 60 Vbeta primers and 13 Jbeta primers went into the PCR. Some clones are missing from TCRdb's copy, which holds only in-frame ones; the method was immunoSEQ multiplex PCR. The repertoire holds roughly 90,000 clones, with around 85% as singletons. The origin of this receptor is a man aged 18 to 29 in good health and CMV-seronegative. Sequencing input: PBMCs. The chain joins TRBV6-6 to TRBJ1-2; D is perhaps TRBD1 (5 bases). DNA of the CDR3: TGTGCCAGCAGTTACTCACAGACAGTTCATGGCTACACCTTC. This sequence encodes CASSYSQTVHGYTF.